The rows below give T cell receptor beta chains drawn from one sample of a study of cytomegalovirus exposure and HLA in healthy donors. TCRdb's table, derived via immunoSEQ multiplex PCR, lists solely in-frame clones and lacks some. Here the sample spans approximately 300,000 clones, 86% being singletons. The sequenced sample was PBMCs. Source of these receptors: a woman between 18 and 30 years old in good health and CMV-seronegative. CDR3s include the opening cysteine and the closing phenylalanine or tryptophan. The D gene is left open where the match is weak. A clone size is listed for some rows: how often the clone was seen (once, few, many), or a class if it is expanded.

size	D	V	J	CDR3	DNA
NA	NA	TRBV9	TRBJ2-1	CASSRLGQGYNEQFF	TGTGCCAGCAGCCGCCTCGGGCAGGGCTACAATGAGCAGTTCTTC
NA	NA	TRBV29-1	TRBJ2-1	CNYLSSYNEQFF	TGCAACTATCTAAGCTCCTACAATGAGCAGTTCTTC
once	NA	TRBV11-2	TRBJ2-5	CASSLGYSGKETQYF	TGTGCCAGCAGCTTAGGTTACAGCGGAAAAGAGACCCAGTACTTC
NA	TRBD2	TRBV4-2	TRBJ2-4	CASSHSGLAGVAKNIQYF	TGTGCCAGCAGCCATTCGGGACTAGCGGGAGTAGCCAAAAACATTCAGTACTTC
NA	NA	TRBV7-7	TRBJ2-7	CASSQAEADEQYF	TGTGCCAGCAGCCAAGCCGAGGCAGACGAGCAGTACTTC
NA	TRBD2	TRBV10-3	TRBJ2-7	CATAPRLAGDEQYF	TGTGCCACCGCACCCCGACTAGCGGGAGATGAGCAGTACTTC
once	NA	TRBV27	TRBJ2-7	CASSFKLYSYEQYF	TGTGCCAGCAGTTTCAAACTTTACTCCTACGAGCAGTACTTC
NA	TRBD2	TRBV4-2	TRBJ2-5	CASSQEPQAGGQETQYF	TGTGCCAGCAGCCAGGAGCCGCAAGCGGGAGGGCAAGAGACCCAGTACTTC
NA	NA	TRBV27	TRBJ2-2	CASGSPNTGELFF	TGTGCCAGCGGGAGTCCTAACACCGGGGAGCTGTTTTTT
few	TRBD1	TRBV18	TRBJ1-2	CASSFDRALGGYTF	TGTGCCAGCTCTTTTGACAGGGCGCTTGGTGGCTACACCTTC
NA	TRBD1	TRBV16	TRBJ2-7	CASSLRQGEGRQYF	TGTGCCAGCAGCCTGAGACAGGGAGAAGGCAGGCAGTACTTC
NA	TRBD1	TRBV6-1	TRBJ2-1	CASSEGQGGYNEQFF	TGTGCCAGCAGTGAAGGACAGGGTGGGTACAATGAGCAGTTCTTC
NA	NA	TRBV11-2	TRBJ2-7	CASSLVTSPSYEQYF	TGTGCCAGCAGCTTAGTGACTTCTCCCTCCTACGAGCAGTACTTC
NA	TRBD1	TRBV28	TRBJ2-3	CASSFPGQNTDTQYF	TGTGCCAGCAGTTTTCCGGGACAGAACACAGATACGCAGTATTTT
NA	TRBD1	TRBV5-6	TRBJ2-5	CASSFRATGVETQYF	TGTGCCAGCAGCTTTAGGGCCACAGGGGTAGAGACCCAGTACTTC
NA	TRBD2	TRBV4-3	TRBJ2-1	CASSPGLAGGPDRIF	TGCGCCAGCAGCCCCGGACTAGCGGGAGGCCCCGATCGGATCTTC
NA	NA	TRBV7-2	TRBJ2-7	CASSPGTPATYEQYF	TGTGCCAGCAGCCCTGGGACACCTGCCACCTACGAGCAGTACTTC